These 32 T cell receptor beta chains share one sample of origin, sequenced in a study of T cells after yellow fever vaccination. TCRdb itself ran the 5' RACE reads through MiXCR, one entry per CDR3 protein. Of some 160,000 distinct CDR3 sequences listed, approximately 10% are singletons. The source material was CD8+ T cells sorted from PBMCs, sampled 45 days after the yellow fever booster vaccination. These receptors originate from a man younger than 35 who received the YFV17D yellow fever vaccine.

This clonotype was recorded only once. The chain has TRBV2 and TRBJ2-3; the D gene is possibly TRBD2 (5 bases). Germline V gives CDR1 SNHLY, CDR2 FYNNEI. The CDR3 loop spans 16 amino acids. V lost 6 bases and J 2 bases, leaving 18 bases between the germline ends. The chain's CDR3 is CASRPAGAGFTDTQYF. The CDR3 bases are TGTGCCAGCAGGCCCGCCGGCGCGGGCTTCACAGATACGCAGTATTTT.

This clonotype occurred many times. The V and J genes are TRBV29-1 and TRBJ2-5; D gene uncertain. Trimming took 3 bases from V and 2 from J, leaving 7 bases between them. The V gene's germline CDR1 is SQVTM and CDR2 ANQGSEA. This CDR3 has 12 residues. CDR3: CSVDDGQETQYF. The DNA for the CDR3 is TGCAGCGTTGACGATGGACAAGAGACCCAGTACTTC.

This clonotype has more than one count but fewer than ten. The rearrangement uses TRBV28 and TRBJ2-3; tentative D call: TRBD2 (5 bases). Trimming took 1 base from V and 6 from J, leaving 5 bases between them. CDR1 and CDR2 from the germline V gene are MDHEN and SYDVKM. There are 12 residues in the CDR3. The CDR3 reads CASSLSGDTQYF. The CDR3 region has the DNA TGTGCCAGCAGTTTATCGGGGGATACGCAGTATTTT.

The gene calls are TRBV28 and TRBJ1-2; D is perhaps TRBD1 (5 bases). Germline V gene data show CDR1 as MDHEN and CDR2 as SYDVKM. This CDR3 is built from 12 residues. V dropped 5 bases and J dropped 8 bases, with 12 bases sitting between them. Here the CDR3 reads CASSRGETGYTF. Here the CDR3 DNA reads TGTGCCAGCAGTCGAGGGGAAACGGGCTACACCTTC.

This clonotype appeared a few times. The V and J genes are TRBV4-3 and TRBJ2-1, with TRBD2 identical over 8 bases. Germline V gene data show CDR1 as LGHNA and CDR2 as YSLEER. V was clipped by 4 bases and J by 2 bases; unmatched bases: 4. The CDR3 is 15 amino acids. The CDR3, as DNA: TGCGCCAGCAGCCCAGAGCGGGGGCCCTACAATGAGCAGTTCTTC. Protein: CASSPERGPYNEQFF.

In this sample, this clonotype turned up a few times. The chain uses TRBV9 and TRBJ2-7; 9 nucleotides agree with TRBD2. The CDR3 runs 15 residues. Germline CDR1 SGDLS, CDR2 YYNGEE. The V gene end was trimmed by 0 bases and the J gene end by 2 bases; junction bases not matched to a gene: 3. As DNA, the CDR3 is TGTGCCAGCAGCGTAGGGAGCGGGGGGACCTACGAGCAGTACTTC. As protein: CASSVGSGGTYEQYF.

In nucleotides, the CDR3 is TGCGCCAGCAGCTTGGCCCCTAGCGGGGGGGCTGGGGAGACCCAGTACTTC. Protein product: CASSLAPSGGAGETQYF. J is TRBJ2-5 and V is TRBV5-1; the match to TRBD2 covers 12 bases. The CDR3 runs 17 residues. CDR1 and CDR2 (germline): SGHRS, YFSETQ. With 0 bases clipped from V and 5 bases from J, the junction kept 8 bases outside the gene matches.

In this sample, this clonotype turned up a few times. The gene calls are TRBV4-1 and TRBJ1-5; the D is unclear. Trimming left V 1 base short and J 0 bases short, with 10 bases between. There are 16 residues in the CDR3. Germline V gives CDR1 MGHRA, CDR2 YSYEKL. The CDR3 region is CASSQVPGNSNQPQHF. CDR3 DNA sequence: TGCGCCAGCAGCCAAGTCCCTGGGAATAGCAATCAGCCCCAGCATTTT.

In this sample, this clonotype turned up a few times. The chain combines TRBV6-2 or TRBV6-3 with TRBJ2-3; TRBD2 matches 9 bases. Germline V gene sequence: CDR1 MNHEY, CDR2 SVGEGT. Trimming cost V 2 bases and J 4 bases; bases outside gene matches: 10. The CDR3 is 17 amino acids. Written as DNA, the CDR3 is TGTGCCAGCAGTTACCCGCTTGGGGTAGCGGGGGCAGATACGCAGTATTTT. This translates into CASSYPLGVAGADTQYF.

This clonotype was detected a few times. As DNA, the CDR3 is TGTGCCATCAGTGATCCGGCAAGCCTCTACGAGCAGTACTTC. It yields the protein CAISDPASLYEQYF. The chain carries TRBV10-3 and TRBJ2-7; D gene ambiguous. Germline loops: CDR1 ENHRY, CDR2 SYGVKD. CDR3 length: 14 amino acids. V was trimmed by 3 bases and J by 3 bases, leaving 12 bases between them.

The rearrangement links TRBV6-2 or TRBV6-3 to TRBJ2-7; TRBD2 is a possible D gene (6 bases). This CDR3 contains 10 residues. Per the germline V gene, CDR1 is MNHEY and CDR2 is SVGEGT. With 10 bases removed from V and 8 bases from J, the gap between germline ends came to 12 bases. The chain's CDR3 is CATGAGQQYF. The DNA for the CDR3 is TGTGCCACCGGCGCGGGGCAGCAGTACTTC.

This clonotype was observed a handful of times. The V call is TRBV12-3 or TRBV12-4, the J call TRBJ1-4; a possible D gene is TRBD1 (5 bases). CDR3 length: 15 amino acids. V was trimmed by 4 bases and J by 3 bases, leaving 12 bases between them. This CDR3 reads CASSSPGRANEKLFF. DNA for the CDR3: TGTGCCAGCAGTTCACCGGGACGGGCTAATGAAAAACTGTTTTTT.

This clonotype was seen many times. The chain links TRBV5-1 to TRBJ2-3, with D perhaps matching TRBD1 (6 bases). Per germline, CDR1 SGHRS and CDR2 YFSETQ. V lost 2 bases and J 1 base, leaving 14 bases between the germline ends. This CDR3 has 16 amino acids. The CDR3 loop reads CASSFPRGVGTDTQYF. In DNA form, the CDR3 reads TGCGCCAGCAGCTTTCCCAGGGGTGTCGGCACAGATACGCAGTATTTT.

The rearrangement joins TRBV6-1 to TRBJ2-5; 8 nucleotides line up with TRBD1. CDR1 MNHNS and CDR2 SASEGT come from the germline V gene. This CDR3 is 14 amino acids long. V trimming: 6 bases; J trimming: 1 base; junction bases outside the gene matches: 4. The CDR3 sequence is CASRRDRLQETQYF. DNA of the CDR3: TGTGCCAGCAGAAGGGACAGGCTCCAAGAGACCCAGTACTTC.

This clonotype has only a few counts. The chain couples TRBV20-1 to TRBJ2-3; D is perhaps TRBD2 (5 bases). The ends were cut back, 5 bases at V and 1 base at J, with 16 bases in the middle. Germline V gene data show CDR1 as DFQATT and CDR2 as SNEGSKA (reference sequence). The CDR3 contains 15 residues. The CDR3 loop reads CSAFDYLEGTDTQYF. The DNA of the CDR3 is TGCAGTGCTTTCGACTACCTGGAGGGCACAGATACGCAGTATTTT.

This clonotype was counted at least ten times. This sequence joins TRBV21-1 and TRBJ1-6. TRBV21-1 is given as a pseudogene. This CDR3 is built from 14 residues. In DNA form, the CDR3 reads TGTGCCAGCAGCAAAGGGCCTACAAGGTCACCCCTCCACTTT. Translated, it gives CASSKGPTRSPLHF.

The table lists this clonotype with many counts. The chain carries TRBV7-8 and TRBJ2-5; D is uncertain. This CDR3 has 12 amino acids. The germline V gene encodes CDR1 SGHVS and CDR2 FQNEAQ. Trimming took off 5 bases at V and 4 bases at J, with 8 bases between the two ends. CDR3 sequence: CASSPLGETQYF. CDR3 sequence (DNA): TGTGCCAGCAGCCCCTTGGGAGAGACCCAGTACTTC.

This clonotype was observed many times. The chain has TRBV5-1 and TRBJ2-1; a weak D match, TRBD2 (6 bases). Germline-derived CDR1 and CDR2 are SGHRS and YFSETQ. The CDR3 spans 16 residues. The ends were cut back, 0 bases at V and 4 bases at J, with 14 bases in the middle. The CDR3 DNA is TGCGCCAGCAGCTTGGAGCCGACTAGTACATACAATGAGCAGTTCTTC. Translated: CASSLEPTSTYNEQFF.

This clonotype was counted only a few times. The genes are TRBV6-2 or TRBV6-3 and TRBJ2-7; 10 bases match TRBD1. J lost 1 base, V lost 6 bases, and 3 bases had no gene match. This CDR3 has 14 amino acids. In germline, CDR1 is MNHEY, CDR2 SVGEGT. CDR3 loop: CASSRGQGSYEQYF. The CDR3, as DNA: TGTGCCAGCAGCCGGGGACAGGGGTCCTACGAGCAGTACTTC.

The rearrangement links TRBV6-2 or TRBV6-3 to TRBJ2-3; 7 bases match TRBD1. This CDR3 contains 14 residues. J lost 0 bases, V lost 6 bases, and 3 bases had no gene match. Germline V gene lookup returns CDR1 MNHEY and CDR2 SVGEGT. In nucleotides, the CDR3 is TGTGCCAGCAGGGGACAGTCTAGCACAGATACGCAGTATTTT. This sequence encodes CASRGQSSTDTQYF.

J is TRBJ2-7 and V is TRBV13; 8 bases fit TRBD2. The CDR3 has 16 residues. In germline, CDR1 is PRHDT, CDR2 FYEKMQ (reference sequence). V lost 5 bases and J lost 3; bases outside the gene matches: 12. CDR3 bases: TGTGCCAGCAGCCCCTCCGGAGCGGGGGAGGGCTACGAGCAGTACTTC. Its protein product is CASSPSGAGEGYEQYF.

The chain carries TRBV12-3 or TRBV12-4 and TRBJ1-5, with D possibly being TRBD1 (5 bases). Trimming shortened V by 7 bases and J by 6 bases, and 10 bases separated the two germline ends. The CDR3 spans 12 residues. CDR3 coding DNA: TGTGCCAGCACCCTGGGGGGTCAGCCCCAGCATTTT. The encoded protein is CASTLGGQPQHF.

The chain has TRBV7-2 and TRBJ2-1, with TRBD2 identical over 12 bases. CDR3 length: 18 amino acids. Trimming removed 5 bases from V and 0 bases from J; junction bases left unmatched: 8. Germline V gene data show CDR1 as SGHTA and CDR2 as FQGNSA. CDR3 sequence: CASSPRLAGVYSYNEQFF. The CDR3 region has the DNA TGTGCCAGCAGCCCGAGACTAGCGGGGGTATACTCCTACAATGAGCAGTTCTTC. Together with reference TRBV7-2 and TRBJ2-1, the CDR3 gives the full variable domain: GAGVSQSPSNKVTEKGKDVELRCDPISGHTALYWYRQSLGQGLEFLIYFQGNSAPDKSGLPSDRFSAERTGGSVSTLTIQRTQQEDSAVYLCASSPRLAGVYSYNEQFFGPGTRLTVL.

The J gene is TRBJ1-2, the V gene TRBV4-3; the D gene is possibly TRBD1 (6 bases). V dropped 0 bases and J dropped 6 bases, with 14 bases sitting between them. The CDR3 consists of 15 residues. Germline values: CDR1 LGHNA, CDR2 YSLEER. CDR3 sequence (DNA): TGCGCCAGCAGCCAAGATCAAGGGGGAAGGGATGGCTACACCTTC. It is translated as CASSQDQGGRDGYTF.

This clonotype was found a few times. The gene calls are TRBV12-3 or TRBV12-4 and TRBJ2-1, with TRBD1 identical over 7 bases. J gave up 5 bases and V 4 bases, and 17 bases lay outside the gene matches. The CDR3 has 18 amino acids. CDR3 in DNA: TGTGCCAGCAGTTCCCCACTGAGAGGGGGCTTTCCCCACAATGAGCAGTTCTTC. Amino acids: CASSSPLRGGFPHNEQFF.

This clonotype appeared a few times. The chain carries TRBV6-5 and TRBJ2-1, with a possible D match to TRBD1 (6 bases). The CDR3 totals 15 residues. V gave up 0 bases and J gave up 6 bases, with 12 bases separating them. Germline lookup yields CDR1 MNHEY and CDR2 SVGAGI. DNA for the CDR3: TGTGCCAGCAGTTACTCGGGGTCAGGGGTCAATGAGCAGTTCTTC. Translation gives CASSYSGSGVNEQFF.

The sample holds a few counts of this clonotype. This chain connects TRBV27 to TRBJ2-7; D unresolved. The CDR3 totals 15 residues. Germline CDR1 and CDR2: MNHEY and SMNVEV (reference sequence). V shed 5 bases and J shed 6 bases, with 20 bases lying between them. The CDR3 sequence is CASSPFQQQTFEQYF. The CDR3 DNA sequence: TGTGCCAGCAGTCCCTTCCAACAGCAGACGTTCGAGCAGTACTTC.

The chain carries TRBV3-1 and TRBJ1-1, with D uncertain. Germline V lookup: CDR1 LGHDT, CDR2 YNNKEL (reference sequence). CDR3 length: 14 residues. The V end lost 1 base, the J end lost 1 base, and 7 bases lay between the germline ends. The CDR3, as DNA: TGTGCCAGCAGCCAAGGCAACGCGAACACTGAAGCTTTCTTT. This encodes CASSQGNANTEAFF.

The gene calls are TRBV9 and TRBJ1-6, with D unresolved. The V end lost 0 bases, the J end lost 3 bases, and 13 bases lay between the germline ends. CDR1 SGDLS and CDR2 YYNGEE come from the germline V gene. The CDR3 totals 17 residues. CDR3 amino acids: CASSVESALDYNSPLHF. CDR3 bases: TGTGCCAGCAGCGTAGAATCGGCGCTAGACTATAATTCACCCCTCCACTTT. The complete variable domain, with remaining parts taken from reference TRBV9 and TRBJ1-6, reads DSGVTQTPKHLITATGQRVTLRCSPRSGDLSVYWYQQSLDQGLQFLIQYYNGEERAKGNILERFSAQQFPDLHSELNLSSLELGDSALYFCASSVESALDYNSPLHFGNGTRLTVT.

The chain couples TRBV4-3 to TRBJ1-3; D is uncertain. V lost 4 bases and J 0 bases, leaving 13 bases between the germline ends. Germline-derived CDR1 and CDR2 are LGHNA and YSLEER. The CDR3 runs to 16 residues. This CDR3 is CASSLRTDFSGNTIYF. The CDR3 coding sequence is TGCGCCAGCAGCCTGCGGACGGATTTCTCTGGAAACACCATATATTTT.

Only a few counts were recorded for this clonotype. V is TRBV7-2 and J is TRBJ1-5, with unresolved D. Germline V CDR1 and CDR2: SGHTA, FQGNSA. Deletions cut 3 bases from V and 1 base from J, with 7 bases between. The CDR3 has 14 amino acids. The CDR3 loop reads CASSFSQSNQPQHF. CDR3 sequence (DNA): TGTGCCAGCAGCTTCTCACAGAGCAATCAGCCCCAGCATTTT.

The V gene is TRBV7-9, the J gene TRBJ2-7; D unclear. Deletions cut 0 bases from V and 0 bases from J, with 6 bases between. This CDR3 contains 14 residues. Germline V lookup: CDR1 SEHNR, CDR2 FQNEAQ (reference sequence). The CDR3 region is CASSLARSSYEQYF. The CDR3 DNA sequence: TGTGCCAGCAGCTTAGCCCGGAGCTCCTACGAGCAGTACTTC.